The clone carrying this T cell receptor beta chain was detected a few times. Pretreatment and on-treatment blood mononuclear cell samples were taken, totaling between 1 and 8 time points per patient. This sample was included in a study of PD-L1 blockade in urothelial cancer. About the research overall: About 90% of the roughly 30 patients were men with bladder-origin urothelial cancer.

Repertoires were generated with immunoSEQ multiplex PCR, while TCRdb's copy carries only in-frame clones and drops some. The sample yields some 71,000 clones, roughly 89% seen once. Germline V gene sequence: CDR1 SGHVS, CDR2 FQNEAQ. Deletions cut 5 bases from V and 4 bases from J, with 7 bases between. The CDR3 sequence is 12 residues long. V and J are TRBV7-8 and TRBJ2-3, with a weak D call TRBD2 (5 bases). This specimen consisted of PBMCs, obtained around atezolizumab (anti-PD-L1) treatment. This TCR derives from a man aged 55 to 70 with urothelial cancer. The CDR3 DNA sequence: TGTGCCAGCAGCCCGAGGGCAGATACGCAGTATTTT. This codes for CASSPRADTQYF.